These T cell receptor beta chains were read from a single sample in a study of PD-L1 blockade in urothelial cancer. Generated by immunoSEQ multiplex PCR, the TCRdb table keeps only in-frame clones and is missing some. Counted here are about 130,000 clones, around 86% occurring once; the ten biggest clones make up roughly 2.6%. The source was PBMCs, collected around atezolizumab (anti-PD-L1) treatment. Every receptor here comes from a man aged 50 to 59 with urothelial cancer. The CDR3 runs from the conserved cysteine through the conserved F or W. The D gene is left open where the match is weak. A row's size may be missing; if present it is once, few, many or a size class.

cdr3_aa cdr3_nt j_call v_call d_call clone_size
CASTRDNRGMTEAFF TGTGCCAGCACCCGGGATAACAGAGGAATGACTGAAGCTTTCTTT TRBJ1-1 TRBV9 - -
CASGGLSYNSPLHF TGTGCCAGCGGTGGACTGAGTTATAATTCACCCCTCCACTTT TRBJ1-6 TRBV28 - -
CASSIQGAIRTDTQYF TGTGCCAGTAGTATTCAGGGGGCGATTCGCACAGATACGCAGTATTTT TRBJ2-3 TRBV19 TRBD1 -
CASTPKERLSYEQYF TGTGCCAGCACCCCTAAGGAACGACTGTCGTACGAGCAGTACTTC TRBJ2-7 TRBV28 - few
CASSLGTVGTDTQYF TGTGCCAGCAGTTTAGGAACAGTCGGCACAGATACGCAGTATTTT TRBJ2-3 TRBV28 - -
CASSPGLAADTQYF TGTGCCAGCAGTCCTGGACTAGCCGCAGATACGCAGTATTTT TRBJ2-3 TRBV7-3 TRBD2 -
CASSLTGDSYGYTF TGTGCCAGCAGTCTGACAGGGGATTCCTATGGCTACACCTTC TRBJ1-2 TRBV2 TRBD1 few
CASSTGTSGRTDTQYF TGCGCCAGCAGCACGGGGACTAGCGGGCGCACAGATACGCAGTATTTT TRBJ2-3 TRBV5-1 TRBD2 -
CASSLGGANYGYTF TGTGCCAGCAGCTTGGGGGGAGCAAACTATGGCTACACCTTC TRBJ1-2 TRBV5-4 - -
CASSLWGGTTDTQYF TGTGCCAGCAGCTTGTGGGGGGGGACAACAGATACGCAGTATTTT TRBJ2-3 TRBV5-8 - -
CASSFSAPGAFF TGTGCCAGCAGTTTCTCGGCCCCGGGGGCTTTCTTT TRBJ1-1 TRBV28 - -
CASSQVRGTGEKLFF TGTGCCAGCAGCCAAGTTCGGGGGACGGGTGAAAAACTGTTTTTT TRBJ1-4 TRBV14 - -
CASSQVVGVDYEQYF TGCGCCAGCAGCCAAGTTGTCGGGGTTGACTACGAGCAGTACTTC TRBJ2-7 TRBV4-1 - once
CASEAGTGGSTEAFF TGTGCCAGTGAGGCCGGGACAGGGGGGAGCACTGAAGCTTTCTTT TRBJ1-1 TRBV19 TRBD1 -
CASSRHFSDEKLFF TGTGCCAGCAGCCGTCACTTTAGTGATGAAAAACTGTTTTTT TRBJ1-4 TRBV6-1 - -
CASRWDSGTNTGELFF TGTGCCAGCAGGTGGGATAGCGGGACTAACACCGGGGAGCTGTTTTTT TRBJ2-2 TRBV2 TRBD2 once
CASSLVSGSTDTQYF TGTGCCAGCAGCTTAGTTAGCGGGAGCACAGATACGCAGTATTTT TRBJ2-3 TRBV7-9 TRBD2 -
CASMPGYNSPLHF TGTGCCAGCATGCCAGGGTATAATTCACCCCTCCACTTT TRBJ1-6 TRBV2 - -
CASSILAHYEQYF TGTGCCTCGTCCATTCTGGCCCACTACGAGCAGTACTTC TRBJ2-7 TRBV30 - -
CASSATGERTPSYNSPLHF TGTGCCAGCAGCGCAACCGGGGAACGAACGCCGTCCTATAATTCACCCCTCCACTTT TRBJ1-6 TRBV9 - -
CASSLGPADYGYTF TGCGCCAGCAGCTTGGGTCCGGCGGACTATGGCTACACCTTC TRBJ1-2 TRBV5-1 - -
CASSLGSGYTEAFF TGCGCCAGCAGCTTGGGGTCCGGGTACACTGAAGCTTTCTTT TRBJ1-1 TRBV5-1 - -
CATSLTGTDYEQYF TGTGCCACCAGCCTGACAGGGACGGACTACGAGCAGTACTTC TRBJ2-7 TRBV15 TRBD1 -
CASTPGLANYEQYF TGTGCCAGTACGCCGGGACTAGCGAACTACGAGCAGTACTTC TRBJ2-7 TRBV6-1 TRBD2 -
CASTRDSSSYEQYF TGCGCCAGCACCAGGGACAGCAGCTCCTACGAGCAGTACTTC TRBJ2-7 TRBV5-1 TRBD1 once
CASSQAGNNYGYTF TGCGCCAGCAGCCAGGCAGGAAATAACTATGGCTACACCTTC TRBJ1-2 TRBV4-1 - -
CASSGGTDNSPLHF TGTGCCAGCAGTGGAGGGACGGATAATTCACCCCTCCACTTT TRBJ1-6 TRBV6-6 - few
CASSPPLDRGYGNYGYTF TGCGCCAGCAGCCCTCCATTAGACAGGGGCTACGGGAACTATGGCTACACCTTC TRBJ1-2 TRBV4-1 TRBD1 -
CASRLLAGVRTQYF TGCGCCAGCAGACTACTAGCGGGAGTGCGTACGCAGTATTTT TRBJ2-3 TRBV5-1 TRBD2 -
CASGTTGRNTEAFF TGTGCCAGCGGGACAACAGGGAGGAACACTGAAGCTTTCTTT TRBJ1-1 TRBV28 - -
CASTNQGQARGIQYF TGTGCCAGCACAAACCAGGGACAGGCGAGGGGCATTCAGTACTTC TRBJ2-4 TRBV2 TRBD1 once
CASSYRVVNTEAFF TGTGCCAGCAGTTACAGGGTCGTGAACACTGAAGCTTTCTTT TRBJ1-1 TRBV28 - -
CASSNPTPSTQYF TGTGCCAGCAGTAACCCGACACCCAGCACCCAGTACTTC TRBJ2-5 TRBV28 - few
CASSDPGVLGEAFF TGTGCCAGCAGTGATCCGGGGGTTCTGGGTGAAGCTTTCTTT TRBJ1-1 TRBV2 - -
CASSPAGVGYNEQFF TGTGCCAGCAGCCCAGCGGGAGTGGGCTACAATGAGCAGTTCTTC TRBJ2-1 TRBV11-2 TRBD2 -
CASSLGQGPGNTIYF TGCGCCAGCAGCCTTGGACAGGGCCCTGGAAACACCATATATTTT TRBJ1-3 TRBV5-1 TRBD1 -
CATSRALFAGASYNEQFF TGTGCCACCAGCAGAGCTCTCTTCGCGGGAGCGTCCTACAATGAGCAGTTCTTC TRBJ2-1 TRBV15 TRBD2 -
CAISDSTSGLNEQFF TGTGCCATCAGTGACTCGACTAGCGGGTTAAATGAGCAGTTCTTC TRBJ2-1 TRBV10-3 TRBD2 -
CASSQVAGSSGNTIYF TGTGCCAGCAGCCAAGTTGCCGGTTCCTCTGGAAACACCATATATTTT TRBJ1-3 TRBV14 - -